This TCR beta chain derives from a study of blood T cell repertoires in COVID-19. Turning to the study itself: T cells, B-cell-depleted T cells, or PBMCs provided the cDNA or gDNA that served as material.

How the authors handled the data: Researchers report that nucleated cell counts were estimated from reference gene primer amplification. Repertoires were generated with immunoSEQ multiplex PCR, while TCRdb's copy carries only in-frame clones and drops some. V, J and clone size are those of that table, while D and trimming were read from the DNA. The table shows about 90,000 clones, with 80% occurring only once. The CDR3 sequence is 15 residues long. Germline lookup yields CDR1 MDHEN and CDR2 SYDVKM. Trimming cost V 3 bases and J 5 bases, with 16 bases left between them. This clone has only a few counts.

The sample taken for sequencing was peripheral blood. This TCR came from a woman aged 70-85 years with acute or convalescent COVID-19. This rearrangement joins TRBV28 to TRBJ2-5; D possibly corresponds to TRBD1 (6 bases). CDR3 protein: CASSLPMGRGETQYF. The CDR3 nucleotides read TGTGCCAGCAGTTTGCCGATGGGCAGGGGCGAGACCCAGTACTTC.